This paragraph reports one TCR beta chain. The antigen is undetermined. This specimen belongs to a study of CD8 T cells in ankylosing spondylitis. Study-wide results and limits: Previous work reported some of these motif variants in the synovial fluid and blood of reactive arthritis. Disease-linked clones bore a CD8+ phenotype, appearing relatively rarely in peripheral blood. Seemingly distinctive of ankylosing spondylitis blood was a TCR beta motif formed by eight highly homologous variants.

With molecular barcodes, quantitative 5'-RACE was used to make the TCR beta libraries. One entry per CDR3 protein results from TCRdb running MiXCR on the 5' RACE reads. Found here are 650,000 to 800,000 distinct CDR3 sequences, roughly 19% of them singletons; the top ten hold about a fifth. Germline CDR1 reads MNHEY; CDR2 reads SVGEGT. Trimming removed 5 bases from V and 4 bases from J; junction bases left unmatched: 5. The CDR3 is 14 residues long. Sequenced: blood, either unsorted or a sorted T cell fraction (not recorded which). This sequence originates from a male donor with ankylosing spondylitis. The chain uses TRBV6-2 or TRBV6-3 and TRBJ2-5; TRBD2 matches 9 bases. CDR3 DNA sequence: TGTGCCAGCAGTAGTAGCGGGAGAGGAGAGACCCAGTACTTC. Its protein is CASSSSGRGETQYF.